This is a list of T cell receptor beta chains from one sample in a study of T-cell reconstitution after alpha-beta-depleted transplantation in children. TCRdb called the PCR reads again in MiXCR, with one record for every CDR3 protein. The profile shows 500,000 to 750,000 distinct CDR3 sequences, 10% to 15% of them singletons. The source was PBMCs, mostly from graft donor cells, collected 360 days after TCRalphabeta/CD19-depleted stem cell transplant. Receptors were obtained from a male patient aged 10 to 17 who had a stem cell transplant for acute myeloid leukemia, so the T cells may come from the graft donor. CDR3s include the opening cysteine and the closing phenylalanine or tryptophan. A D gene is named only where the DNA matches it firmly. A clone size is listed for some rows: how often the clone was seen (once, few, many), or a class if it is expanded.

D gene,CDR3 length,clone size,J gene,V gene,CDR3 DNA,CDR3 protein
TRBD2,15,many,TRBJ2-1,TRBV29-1,TGCAGCGTACACCGGCCGGGAGGGCCATTGGGTGAGCAGTTCTTC,CSVHRPGGPLGEQFF
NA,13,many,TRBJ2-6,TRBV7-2,TGTGCCAGCAGGAACTCTGGGGCCAACGTCCTGACTTTC,CASRNSGANVLTF
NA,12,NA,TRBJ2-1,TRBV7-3,TGTGCCAGCAGCCAAAGAGGCAATGAGCAGTTCTTC,CASSQRGNEQFF
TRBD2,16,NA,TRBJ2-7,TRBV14,TGTGCCAGCAGCCATCCGACTAGCGGGATTTCCTACGAGCAGTACTTC,CASSHPTSGISYEQYF
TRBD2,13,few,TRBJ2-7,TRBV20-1,TGCAGTGCTTGGTCTAGCGGTACCTACGAGCAGTACTTC,CSAWSSGTYEQYF
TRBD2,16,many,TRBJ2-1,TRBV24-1,TGTGCCACCAGTGGCCGATCCGGGACTAGAGGGAATGAGCAGTTCTTC,CATSGRSGTRGNEQFF
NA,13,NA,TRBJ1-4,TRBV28,TGTGCCTGCGTGGGGGCGGCTAATGAAAAACTGTTTTTT,CACVGAANEKLFF
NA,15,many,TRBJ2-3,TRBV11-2,TGTGCCAGCAGCTCCTGGAAGGGGAGCACAGATACGCAGTATTTT,CASSSWKGSTDTQYF
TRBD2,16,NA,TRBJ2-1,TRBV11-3,TGTGCCAGCAGTAGGGGGAAGGCGGGAGGGGGTGAGGAGCAGTTCTTC,CASSRGKAGGGEEQFF
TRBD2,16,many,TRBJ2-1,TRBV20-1,TGCAGTGCTAGAGACTCTCGGGGACTAGACTACAATGAGCAGTTCTTC,CSARDSRGLDYNEQFF
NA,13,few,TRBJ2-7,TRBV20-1,TGCAGTGCTAGCCCGGGACCCGACTACGAGCAGTACTTC,CSASPGPDYEQYF
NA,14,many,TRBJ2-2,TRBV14,TGTGCCAGCAGTCCTGAGCTGGGGGCCGGGGAGCTGTTTTTT,CASSPELGAGELFF
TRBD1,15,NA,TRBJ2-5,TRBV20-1,TGCAGTGGGTACAGGGGCCTTCCCTTTCAAGAGACCCAGTACTTC,CSGYRGLPFQETQYF
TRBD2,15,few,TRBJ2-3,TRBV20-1,TGCAGTGCTAGAGAAAGCGGGATAAGCACAGATACGCAGTATTTT,CSARESGISTDTQYF
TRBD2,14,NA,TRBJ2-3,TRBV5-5,TGTGCCAGCAGCTTAACTAGGGCGGGAGGAACGCAGTATTTT,CASSLTRAGGTQYF
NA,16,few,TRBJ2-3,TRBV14,TGTGCCAGCAGCCAAGAAGGGCTCGTAGCGGCAGATACGCAGTATTTT,CASSQEGLVAADTQYF